This passage covers 12 T cell receptor beta chains from one sample sequenced in a study of cytomegalovirus exposure and HLA in healthy donors. Primers for the PCR totalled 60 Vbeta and 13 Jbeta. TCRdb keeps only in-frame clones here, not all; method: immunoSEQ multiplex PCR. The table has around 86,000 clones, around 8% seen once. Sequencing was performed on PBMCs. The receptors stem from a man between 50 and 59 years old in good health and CMV-seronegative.

This chain joins TRBV28 and TRBJ1-2, with 11 bases identical to TRBD1. Per the germline V gene, CDR1 is MDHEN and CDR2 is SYDVKM. The CDR3 sequence is 14 residues long. J lost 7 bases, V lost 6 bases, and 7 bases had no gene match. The CDR3 spells CASRVGTGGFGYTF. CDR3 DNA: TGTGCCAGCAGGGTGGGGACAGGGGGTTTTGGCTACACCTTC.

This clone occurred a few times. The chain combines TRBV9 with TRBJ1-4; 8 bases match TRBD1. The length of the CDR3 is 15 residues. V shed 1 base, J shed 4 bases, and the junction held 3 bases outside the gene matches. Germline V gene sequence: CDR1 SGDLS, CDR2 YYNGEE. CDR3 DNA: TGTGCCAGCAGCGTAAATACAGGGGGTAATGAAAAACTGTTTTTT. Amino acids: CASSVNTGGNEKLFF. Variable domain in full (rest from reference TRBV9 and TRBJ1-4): DSGVTQTPKHLITATGQRVTLRCSPRSGDLSVYWYQQSLDQGLQFLIQYYNGEERAKGNILERFSAQQFPDLHSELNLSSLELGDSALYFCASSVNTGGNEKLFFGSGTQLSVL.

With regard to this clone: One end of the junction is discordant with germline, which a read error may explain. The sample holds other DNA sequences that translate to the same CDR3. V gene TRBV5-1 combines with J gene TRBJ2-2; D perhaps matches TRBD2 (5 bases). Germline V gene sequence: CDR1 SGHRS, CDR2 YFSETQ. This CDR3 has 11 amino acids. CDR3: CASSLARELFF. CDR3 sequence (DNA): TGCGCCAGCAGCTTGGCTCGGGAACTGTTTTTT.

This clone was seen only a few times. The chain couples TRBV28 to TRBJ1-5, with D perhaps matching TRBD1 (5 bases). The length of the CDR3 is 16 residues. From germline, CDR1 is MDHEN and CDR2 SYDVKM. V lost 5 bases to trimming and J lost 2 bases, with 16 bases between them. CDR3 DNA sequence: TGTGCCAGCAGTGCTAACCAGGGTCAGGGCAATCAGCCCCAGCATTTT. Translated: CASSANQGQGNQPQHF.

The chain joins TRBV14 to TRBJ2-1; D not certain. Germline loops: CDR1 SGHDN, CDR2 FVKESK. CDR3 length: 17 residues. Trimming took off 2 bases at V and 0 bases at J, with 14 bases between the two ends. The chain's CDR3 is CASSQFRLLSSYNEQFF. The CDR3 DNA reads as TGTGCCAGCAGCCAATTCAGACTCCTGAGCTCCTACAATGAGCAGTTCTTC.

The chain combines TRBV19 with TRBJ2-7; the D gene is possibly TRBD1 (5 bases). The V end lost 5 bases, the J end lost 4 bases, and 15 bases lay between the germline ends. This CDR3 has 14 amino acids. The germline V gene encodes CDR1 LNHDA and CDR2 SQIVND (reference sequence). CDR3 nucleotide sequence: TGTGCCAGTAGTCCCCGGCCAGGGCCGTACGAGCAGTACTTC. Translation: CASSPRPGPYEQYF.

This chain links TRBV29-1 with TRBJ1-5; no clear D. CDR1 SQVTM and CDR2 ANQGSEA come from the germline V gene. This CDR3 region has 13 residues. Trimming took 4 bases from V and 4 from J, leaving 11 bases between them. In DNA, the CDR3 is TGCAGCGTTGGTACAGTGAGAAATCAGCCCCAGCATTTT. This sequence encodes CSVGTVRNQPQHF.

The rearrangement joins TRBV7-9 to TRBJ2-7; tentative D call: TRBD1 (5 bases). V was clipped by 5 bases and J by 7 bases, with 9 bases between them. In germline, CDR1 is SEHNR, CDR2 FQNEAQ (reference sequence). CDR3 length: 11 amino acids. CDR3 sequence (DNA): TGTGCCAGCAGCGGAACAGGAGAGCAGTACTTC. Amino acid sequence: CASSGTGEQYF.

This chain links TRBV5-4 with TRBJ1-2, with TRBD1 matching 7 bases. Germline V lookup: CDR1 SGHNT, CDR2 YYREEE (reference sequence). The trim removed 3 bases at V and 6 bases at J, leaving 5 bases unmatched. The CDR3 covers 13 residues. CDR3 sequence (DNA): TGTGCCAGCAGCTCGGGACAGTTCGATGGCTACACCTTC. It codes for CASSSGQFDGYTF.

This clone was recorded a few times. This rearrangement joins TRBV5-6 to TRBJ1-1, with 10 bases matching TRBD1. CDR1 is SGHDT and CDR2 is YYEEEE in the germline V gene. V was clipped by 5 bases and J by 3 bases; unmatched bases: 10. The CDR3 length is 16 residues. CDR3 protein: CASSLGTGARDTEAFF. The CDR3, as DNA: TGTGCCAGCAGTTTAGGGACAGGGGCGAGAGACACTGAAGCTTTCTTT.

This chain connects TRBV7-2 to TRBJ2-7; D might be TRBD2 (6 bases). The CDR3 spans 14 residues. V shed 5 bases and J shed 5 bases, with 16 bases lying between them. Germline CDR1 SGHTA, CDR2 FQGNSA. CDR3 protein: CASSPRGFSDEQYF. CDR3 DNA sequence: TGTGCCAGCAGCCCCCGGGGGTTTAGCGACGAGCAGTACTTC.

The genes are TRBV5-6 and TRBJ2-7; 10 bases match TRBD1. Germline V gives CDR1 SGHDT, CDR2 YYEEEE. The CDR3 has 19 residues. With V trimmed by 0 bases and J by 3 bases, 15 bases remained unmatched. The CDR3 DNA follows: TGTGCCAGCAGCTTGGGGGAAATTCGGCAGACAGGGGGCAACTACGAGCAGTACTTC. It translates to CASSLGEIRQTGGNYEQYF.